These T cell receptor beta chains were read from a single sample in a study of cytomegalovirus exposure and HLA in healthy donors. The assay was immunoSEQ multiplex PCR, and TCRdb's table has in-frame clones only and misses some. This sample has approximately 160,000 clones, with approximately 80% found just once. The sample taken for sequencing was PBMCs. These receptors all stem from a woman aged 45 to 65 in good health and CMV-seropositive. Each CDR3 is given with its conserved first and last residue. Each record gives: J gene, V gene, CDR3 protein.

j_gene: TRBJ2-6
v_gene: TRBV5-1
CDR3aa: CASSRQQGDGANVLTF

j_gene: TRBJ1-2
v_gene: TRBV13
CDR3aa: CASRWPVRPGDGYTF

j_gene: TRBJ2-7
v_gene: TRBV7-3
CDR3aa: CASSPGGGAGQRQYF

j_gene: TRBJ2-1
v_gene: TRBV9
CDR3aa: CASSTQLAGVINEQFF

j_gene: TRBJ2-1
v_gene: TRBV2
CDR3aa: CASMRLAYNEQFF

j_gene: TRBJ2-5
v_gene: TRBV6-5
CDR3aa: CASSYLGTEETQYF

j_gene: TRBJ1-5
v_gene: TRBV6-8
CDR3aa: CASSRGQAHQPQHF

j_gene: TRBJ2-2
v_gene: TRBV28
CDR3aa: CASSPGHFPGELFF

j_gene: TRBJ2-5
v_gene: TRBV5-8
CDR3aa: CASSLGRGETQYF

j_gene: TRBJ1-6
v_gene: TRBV4-2
CDR3aa: CASSREGSSNNSPLHF

j_gene: TRBJ2-7
v_gene: TRBV9
CDR3aa: CASSVSPGDYEQYF

j_gene: TRBJ1-2
v_gene: TRBV19
CDR3aa: CASSALGTGGRGYTF

j_gene: TRBJ1-5
v_gene: TRBV23-1
CDR3aa: CASTAGQQNQPQHF

j_gene: TRBJ2-1
v_gene: TRBV30
CDR3aa: CAWTPGGTYNEQFF

j_gene: TRBJ1-3
v_gene: TRBV10-3
CDR3aa: CAISVGQGTGNTIYF

j_gene: TRBJ1-5
v_gene: TRBV6-5
CDR3aa: CASSYSGGMDQPQHF